The 25 T cell receptor beta chains listed next were all sequenced from one sample in a study of blood T cell repertoires in COVID-19. TCRdb keeps only in-frame clones here, not all; method: immunoSEQ multiplex PCR. The sample consists of 250,000 to 300,000 clones, 86% of them appearing once. Sequencing used PBMCs or T cells enriched from blood (not recorded which). The receptors originated from a man aged 18-30 years who had recovered from COVID-19.

V and J are TRBV5-1 and TRBJ1-2; no clear D. Per the germline V gene, CDR1 is SGHRS and CDR2 is YFSETQ. V lost 4 bases and J 8 bases, leaving 21 bases between the germline ends. The CDR3 spans 15 residues. The CDR3: CASSPYGPEVSGYTF. In DNA, the CDR3 is TGCGCCAGCAGCCCTTACGGTCCCGAGGTTTCCGGCTACACCTTC.

The chain employs TRBV23-1 and TRBJ2-2; possible D gene TRBD2, 6 bases. TRBV23-1 is an open reading frame whose function is uncertain. Trimming cost V 7 bases and J 6 bases, with 24 bases left between them. This CDR3 comprises 17 residues. The CDR3 DNA is TGCGCCAGCACCCCGTCCAGGCCGGGGGTGGTCTCCGGGGAGCTGTTTTTT. Amino acids: CASTPSRPGVVSGELFF.

The V and J genes are TRBV6-5 and TRBJ1-1, with 7 bases that match TRBD1. The CDR3 totals 14 residues. CDR1 is MNHEY and CDR2 is SVGAGI in the germline V gene. Germline trimming cut 11 bases from V and 5 bases from J; bases unmatched to any gene: 14. CDR3 bases: TGTGCCGCTCAGAGGGCACAGGGGTGGACTGAAGCTTTCTTT. Protein sequence: CAAQRAQGWTEAFF.

This clone was observed a single time. The chain joins TRBV5-1 to TRBJ2-3; 7 bases match TRBD2. The length of the CDR3 is 15 residues. Germline CDR1 is SGHRS and CDR2 is YFSETQ. Trimming took 0 bases from V and 1 from J; bases not matched to a gene: 2. The CDR3 is CASSLVLAGTDTQYF. The CDR3 bases are TGCGCCAGCAGCTTGGTTCTAGCGGGCACAGATACGCAGTATTTT.

V is TRBV11-2 and J is TRBJ2-7; D not resolved. The ends were cut back, 2 bases at V and 7 bases at J, with 15 bases in the middle. This CDR3 region has 14 residues. Per germline, CDR1 SGHAT and CDR2 FQNNGV. CDR3 protein: CASSLLAGQMEQYF. CDR3 in DNA: TGTGCCAGCAGCTTACTGGCAGGCCAGATGGAGCAGTACTTC.

J is TRBJ1-1 and V is TRBV5-1; no definite D call. V dropped 4 bases and J dropped 1 base, with 11 bases sitting between them. Germline V CDR1 and CDR2: SGHRS, YFSETQ. The length of the CDR3 is 14 residues. For the CDR3, the DNA is TGCGCCAGCAGCCTTGTGAGCGCGAACACTGAAGCTTTCTTT. Residues: CASSLVSANTEAFF.

This sequence joins TRBV7-9 and TRBJ1-5; D gene unclear. The CDR3 consists of 16 residues. V was pared by 4 bases and J by 3 bases, with 16 bases between. From germline, CDR1 is SEHNR and CDR2 FQNEAQ (reference sequence). CDR3 in amino acids: CASSSGSMGDNQPQHF. The DNA of the CDR3 is TGTGCCAGCAGCTCTGGCAGCATGGGCGACAATCAGCCCCAGCATTTT.

This rearrangement joins TRBV7-2 to TRBJ1-2; D remains ambiguous. Germline V gene data show CDR1 as SGHTA and CDR2 as FQGNSA. Trimming removed 2 bases at V and 0 bases at J, with 13 bases between. The CDR3 spans 16 residues. CDR3 nucleotides: TGTGCCAGCAGCTTATATAGATTCCAAGCTAACTATGGCTACACCTTC. This codes for CASSLYRFQANYGYTF. The complete variable domain, with remaining parts taken from reference TRBV7-2 and TRBJ1-2, reads GAGVSQSPSNKVTEKGKDVELRCDPISGHTALYWYRQSLGQGLEFLIYFQGNSAPDKSGLPSDRFSAERTGGSVSTLTIQRTQQEDSAVYLCASSLYRFQANYGYTFGSGTRLTVV.

V and J are TRBV15 and TRBJ1-3, with a weak D call TRBD1 (5 bases). V was shortened by 1 base and J by 0 bases, with 10 bases between the two germline ends. This CDR3 is 16 amino acids long. CDR1 is LNHNV, CDR2 YYDKDF, per germline (reference sequence). CDR3: CATSRGGLSSGNTIYF. The CDR3 DNA is TGTGCCACCAGCAGAGGGGGACTCAGCTCTGGAAACACCATATATTTT.

This chain joins TRBV28 and TRBJ2-1; 9 bases match TRBD2. The trim removed 6 bases at V and 7 bases at J, leaving 13 bases unmatched. Looked up from germline, CDR1 is MDHEN and CDR2 is SYDVKM. The length of the CDR3 is 16 residues. The CDR3 DNA is TGTGCCAGCAGCCTTAATAGCGGGAGAATGCGGAATGAGCAGTTCTTC. Amino acid sequence: CASSLNSGRMRNEQFF.

The chain carries TRBV2 and TRBJ2-5, with 15 bases aligning to TRBD2. The V segment lost 4 bases and the J segment 4 bases; nucleotides outside the gene matches: 1. Germline V gives CDR1 SNHLY, CDR2 FYNNEI. CDR3 length equals 15 residues. Here the CDR3 reads CASSGTSGRGETQYF. The CDR3 region has the DNA TGTGCCAGCAGTGGGACTAGCGGGAGGGGAGAGACCCAGTACTTC.

The chain carries TRBV27 and TRBJ1-5; D gene ambiguous. The CDR3 has 13 residues. Deletions cut 5 bases from V and 6 bases from J, with 11 bases between. The germline V gene has CDR1 MNHEY and CDR2 SMNVEV (reference sequence). CDR3 amino acids: CASSAWEGQPQHF. CDR3 DNA sequence: TGTGCCAGCAGTGCCTGGGAGGGTCAGCCCCAGCATTTT.

V and J are TRBV3-1 (or the pseudogene TRBV3-2) and TRBJ2-1; 10 positions agree with TRBD2. The trim removed 0 bases at V and 5 bases at J, leaving 7 bases unmatched. This CDR3 spans 17 amino acids. Per the germline V gene, CDR1 is LGHDT and CDR2 is YNNKEL (reference sequence). As DNA, the CDR3 is TGTGCCAGCAGCCAAGAGGGGCAACTAGCGGGACACAATGAGCAGTTCTTC. Residues: CASSQEGQLAGHNEQFF.

This clone has a handful of counts. The chain links TRBV15 to TRBJ2-1, with a tentative D call TRBD2 (5 bases). V was trimmed by 0 bases and J by 2 bases, leaving 14 bases between them. CDR1 is LNHNV and CDR2 is YYDKDF in the germline V gene (reference sequence). The CDR3 is 17 residues long. The chain's CDR3 is CATSRDRASGAYNEQFF. The CDR3, as DNA: TGTGCCACCAGCAGAGATCGAGCAAGCGGTGCCTACAATGAGCAGTTCTTC. Full variable domain (outside the CDR3, taken from reference TRBV15 and TRBJ2-1): DAMVIQNPRYQVTQFGKPVTLSCSQTLNHNVMYWYQQKSSQAPKLLFHYYDKDFNNEADTPDNFQSRRPNTSFCFLDIRSPGLGDTAMYLCATSRDRASGAYNEQFFGPGTRLTVL.

J is TRBJ2-1 and V is TRBV4-1, with D tentatively TRBD2 (6 bases). Trimming removed 5 bases at V and 4 bases at J, with 12 bases between. This CDR3 region has 14 residues. Germline V gene data show CDR1 as MGHRA and CDR2 as YSYEKL. CDR3 in DNA: TGCGCCAGCAGCGGGACTTCGGGTTACAATGAGCAGTTCTTC. The encoded protein is CASSGTSGYNEQFF.

The V call is TRBV14, the J call TRBJ2-5; D might be TRBD2 (6 bases). CDR1 is SGHDN, CDR2 FVKESK, per germline. Trimming pared 2 bases from V and 5 bases from J, leaving 18 bases between. CDR3 length: 16 amino acids. CDR3 residues: CASSQYPGVYGETQYF. As DNA, the CDR3 is TGTGCCAGCAGCCAATATCCGGGGGTTTATGGGGAGACCCAGTACTTC.

This chain uses TRBV27 with TRBJ2-1; maybe TRBD1 (6 bases). Per the germline V gene, CDR1 is MNHEY and CDR2 is SMNVEV (reference sequence). The CDR3 sequence is 14 residues long. V was clipped by 8 bases and J by 7 bases, with 18 bases between them. The CDR3 coding sequence is TGTGCCAGCCACTCCCCCCTAAGGGGGAATGAGCAGTTCTTC. Protein product: CASHSPLRGNEQFF.

In nucleotides, the CDR3 is TGTGCCAGCAGCTCAACAGGGGAGAATTCACCCCTCCACTTT. It encodes CASSSTGENSPLHF. This chain uses TRBV11-2 with TRBJ1-6; 7 nucleotides match TRBD1. The CDR3 consists of 14 residues. Germline V gene lookup returns CDR1 SGHAT and CDR2 FQNNGV. V shed 4 bases and J 7 bases; nucleotides not matched to a gene: 4.

This sequence joins TRBV27 and TRBJ2-1; 11 bases line up with TRBD2. Trimming at V came to 5 bases and at J to 4 bases, leaving 10 bases not matched to a gene. The CDR3 runs to 17 residues. Looked up from germline, CDR1 is MNHEY and CDR2 is SMNVEV (reference sequence). The CDR3 DNA reads TGTGCCAGCAGTATCGGACTAGCGGGCCCTATTTACAATGAGCAGTTCTTC. It translates to CASSIGLAGPIYNEQFF.

This sequence joins TRBV9 and TRBJ2-3, with D possibly TRBD1 on 7 matching bases. CDR1 is SGDLS and CDR2 is YYNGEE in the germline V gene. The CDR3 is 16 amino acids. Trimming shortened V by 4 bases and J by 0 bases, and 15 bases separated the two germline ends. In DNA form, the CDR3 reads TGTGCCAGCAGCTCAGGGGGAAGCGGGAGCACAGATACGCAGTATTTT. It specifies CASSSGGSGSTDTQYF.

In the case of this clone: Other DNA sequences of this sample code for an identical CDR3. This chain links TRBV18 with TRBJ1-2, with 8 bases lining up with TRBD1. The V and J ends lost 3 bases and 2 bases, in that order; junction bases with no gene match: 5. Germline V CDR1 and CDR2: KGHSH, LQKENI. The CDR3 contains 15 residues. In DNA form, the CDR3 reads TGTGCCAGCTCACCCGACAGGGGAAGGAACTATGGCTACACCTTC. It translates to CASSPDRGRNYGYTF. The complete variable domain, with remaining parts taken from reference TRBV18 and TRBJ1-2, reads NAGVMQNPRHLVRRRGQEARLRCSPMKGHSHVYWYRQLPEEGLKFMVYLQKENIIDESGMPKERFSAEFPKEGPSILRIQQVVRGDSAAYFCASSPDRGRNYGYTFGSGTRLTVV.

The chain links TRBV6-5 to TRBJ1-2, with D tentatively TRBD1 (5 bases). CDR1 and CDR2 from the germline V gene are MNHEY and SVGAGI. With 6 bases removed from V and 2 bases from J, the gap between germline ends came to 10 bases. The CDR3 runs 13 residues. CDR3 sequence (DNA): TGTGCCAGCAGCGCGGGACGAAACTATGGCTACACCTTC. Amino acid sequence: CASSAGRNYGYTF.

This clone occurred once. The chain has TRBV2 and TRBJ2-3, with D maybe TRBD2 (5 bases). The CDR3 spans 16 residues. Germline CDR1 reads SNHLY; CDR2 reads FYNNEI. V lost 2 bases to trimming and J lost 0 bases, with 12 bases between them. As DNA, the CDR3 is TGTGCCAGCAGTGAACCGCGGGTCCTTAGCACAGATACGCAGTATTTT. It yields the protein CASSEPRVLSTDTQYF.

The V gene is TRBV18, the J gene TRBJ2-3; 9 bases line up with TRBD2. Germline V gives CDR1 KGHSH, CDR2 LQKENI. J gave up 5 bases and V 4 bases, and 4 bases lay outside the gene matches. The CDR3 sequence is 14 residues long. The CDR3 nucleotides read TGTGCCAGCTCACGACTAGCGGCTCAAGATACGCAGTATTTT. As protein: CASSRLAAQDTQYF.

The chain carries TRBV18 and TRBJ2-3; 9 nucleotides match TRBD2. The CDR3 length is 16 residues. CDR1 and CDR2 (germline): KGHSH, LQKENI. With 0 bases clipped from V and 5 bases from J, the junction kept 6 bases outside the gene matches. Here the CDR3 reads CASSPPSGGRRDTQYF. The CDR3 DNA follows: TGTGCCAGCTCACCACCGAGCGGGGGGAGGAGAGATACGCAGTATTTT.